The clone carrying this T cell receptor beta chain was recorded once. This CDR3 spans 12 amino acids. Germline CDR1 and CDR2: MNHEY and SVGAGI. Trimming took 2 bases from V and 8 from J, leaving 9 bases between them. The sample belongs to a study of control samples from healthy donors and cancer patients. Assay: immunoSEQ multiplex PCR; the TCRdb copy retains only in-frame clones and omits some. The sample holds 65,000 to 75,000 clones; roughly 87% are singletons and the top ten take about 4.2%. The sequenced sample was blood. The chain carries TRBV6-5 and TRBJ1-2; D gene ambiguous. The TCR comes from a woman between 50 and 59 years old in good health. CDR3 bases: TGTGCCAGCAGTTACGAGGGTTTGGGCTACACCTTC. This gives the protein CASSYEGLGYTF.